This T cell receptor beta chain emerged from a study of shared clonotypes between healthy human individuals. As for this clone: At the DNA level, this CDR3 is encoded by other sequences in the same sample as well.

The protocol was immunoSEQ multiplex PCR, while the TCRdb copy is restricted to in-frame clones and leaves out a portion. The sample consists of about 2.1 million clones, 80% to 95% of them appearing once. Trimming shortened V by 8 bases and J by 0 bases, and 8 bases separated the two germline ends. Germline lookup yields CDR1 MNHEY and CDR2 SVGAGI. There are 13 residues in the CDR3. CD45RO-negative CD8 cells positively selected for CCR7 made up the naive population, which excluded terminally differentiated effector memory CD45RA+ cells. The specimen sequenced was naive CD8+ T cells from PBMCs. This TCR was sampled from a young man in good health. Some clones in this sample may be carry-over from other donors' samples. This rearrangement joins TRBV6-5 to TRBJ1-5; no clear D gene. CDR3: CASAGYSNQPQHF. The CDR3, as DNA: TGTGCCAGCGCGGGTTATAGCAATCAGCCCCAGCATTTT.